This T cell receptor beta chain was sequenced during a study of blood T cell repertoires in COVID-19. Across the study: PBMCs, B-cell-depleted T cells, or T cells provided the cDNA or gDNA that made up the material.

V lost 7 bases and J lost 1, with 15 bases in between. The germline V gene encodes CDR1 LGHNT and CDR2 FRNRAP. The CDR3 sequence is 15 residues long. The assay was immunoSEQ multiplex PCR, and TCRdb's table has in-frame clones only and misses some. The sample includes roughly 410,000 clones, about 91% of them seen just once. This clone appeared many times. Sequences were obtained from peripheral blood. The source of this sequence is a woman aged 40 to 49 with COVID-19, enrolled during active disease. This chain connects TRBV12-5 to TRBJ2-3, with D hard to call. CDR3 region: CASAHRVRGTDTQYF. The DNA of the CDR3 is TGTGCTAGTGCCCATCGGGTCCGGGGCACAGATACGCAGTATTTT. The entire variable domain, with the rest obtained from reference TRBV12-5 and TRBJ2-3, is as follows: DARVTQTPRHKVTEMGQEVTMRCQPILGHNTVFWYRQTMMQGLELLAYFRNRAPLDDSGMPKDRFSAEMPDATLATLKIQPSEPRDSAVYFCASAHRVRGTDTQYFGPGTRLTVL.